The 21 T cell receptor beta chains below were found in one sample sequenced in a study of chemoradiotherapy in HPV16-positive cancers. The protocol was immunoSEQ multiplex PCR, while the TCRdb copy is restricted to in-frame clones and leaves out a portion. The profile covers some 34,000 clones, with 92% appearing a single time and roughly 3.9% taken by the ten largest. The input for sequencing was blood, taken from a patient who underwent chemoradiotherapy. The receptors originated from a human donor with HPV-associated anogenital cancer.

The rearrangement links TRBV30 to TRBJ2-7; possibly TRBD1 or TRBD2 for D (6 bases each). V was trimmed by 0 bases and J by 6 bases, leaving 21 bases between them. The CDR3 covers 16 residues. CDR1 and CDR2 (germline): GTSNPN, SVGIG (reference sequence). The CDR3 protein is CAWSVRSGARLTEQYF. CDR3 nucleotide sequence: TGTGCCTGGAGTGTACGATCGGGGGCTCGGCTTACCGAGCAGTACTTC. Full variable domain (rest looked up from reference TRBV30 and TRBJ2-7): SQTIHQWPATLVQPVGSPLSLECTVEGTSNPNLYWYRQAAGRGLQLLFYSVGIGQISSEVPQNLSASRPQDRQFILSSKKLLLSDSGFYLCAWSVRSGARLTEQYFGPGTRLTVT.

The rearrangement links TRBV2 to TRBJ2-5; TRBD2 matches 15 bases. Germline CDR1 is SNHLY and CDR2 is FYNNEI. V trimming: 2 bases; J trimming: 5 bases; junction bases outside the gene matches: 15. This CDR3 has 20 residues. CDR3 nucleotide sequence: TGTGCCAGCAGTGAACCATCCAGGACTAGCGGGGGGGCCCCGGGGGAGACCCAGTACTTC. Translating gives CASSEPSRTSGGAPGETQYF.

This chain connects TRBV4-1 to TRBJ1-1; tentative D call: TRBD1 (5 bases). The V gene lost 2 bases and the J gene lost 1 base, with 11 bases spanning the gap. Germline CDR1 MGHRA, CDR2 YSYEKL. The CDR3 is made up of 15 amino acids. The CDR3 spells CASSQNWGSNTEAFF. The CDR3 bases are TGCGCCAGCAGCCAAAATTGGGGGTCGAACACTGAAGCTTTCTTT.

This chain's CDR3 is CASSQDFPSTGELFF. CDR3 sequence (DNA): TGTGCCAGCAGTCAGGACTTTCCGAGCACCGGGGAGCTGTTTTTT. V and J are TRBV6-5 and TRBJ2-2; D might be TRBD2 (5 bases). V shed 5 bases and J shed 4 bases, with 14 bases lying between them. This CDR3 comprises 15 residues. The germline V gene has CDR1 MNHEY and CDR2 SVGAGI.

The rearrangement uses TRBV5-5 and TRBJ1-4; possibly TRBD1 for D (5 bases). Trimming stripped 1 base from V and 2 bases from J, with 9 bases between. The CDR3 contains 15 residues. CDR1 SGHKS and CDR2 YYEKEE come from the germline V gene (reference sequence). The CDR3 nucleotides read TGTGCCAGCAGCTTGCTAGAGGGGACTAATGAAAAACTGTTTTTT. Its protein is CASSLLEGTNEKLFF.

This chain connects TRBV29-1 to TRBJ2-3, with D possibly being TRBD2 (5 bases). The CDR3 is 16 residues long. V was trimmed by 5 bases and J by 2 bases, leaving 20 bases between them. The V gene's germline CDR1 is SQVTM and CDR2 ANQGSEA. CDR3 amino acids: CSVRLPTTKITDTQYF. In DNA, the CDR3 is TGCAGCGTTAGACTACCGACCACTAAAATCACAGATACGCAGTATTTT.

This rearrangement joins TRBV7-6 to TRBJ2-1; D gene unclear. Trimming removed 5 bases at V and 0 bases at J, with 17 bases between. The CDR3 sequence is 17 residues long. Germline lookup yields CDR1 SGHVS and CDR2 FNYEAQ. DNA for the CDR3: TGTGCCAGCAGCCCCCCGATGGGTCCGAGCTCCTACAATGAGCAGTTCTTC. It is translated as CASSPPMGPSSYNEQFF.

This rearrangement joins TRBV1 to TRBJ2-3; the D call TRBD2 from the table was never checked on the DNA. TRBV1 is described as a pseudogene. The CDR3 spans 18 residues. The CDR3 bases are TGCACCAGCAGCCCTCAACTAGCGGGGGGGCAAGGCACAGATACGCAGTATTTT. This translates into CTSSPQLAGGQGTDTQYF.

This clone is categorized as medium-sized. The J gene is TRBJ1-1, the V gene TRBV4-3; D may be TRBD1 (6 bases). V shed 4 bases and J shed 3 bases, with 15 bases lying between them. Germline V lookup: CDR1 LGHNA, CDR2 YSLEER. The CDR3 extends over 15 amino acids. The CDR3 region is CASSRVGTLDTEAFF. DNA for the CDR3: TGCGCCAGCAGCCGGGTCGGGACACTGGACACTGAAGCTTTCTTT.

V gene TRBV6-1 combines with J gene TRBJ1-2, with TRBD1 as a possible D gene (6 bases). Germline assignment: CDR1 MNHNS and CDR2 SASEGT. CDR3 length: 12 residues. V lost 5 bases, J lost 6 bases, and 10 bases lay in between. CDR3 amino acids: CASSKDRDGYTF. CDR3 sequence (DNA): TGTGCCAGCAGTAAGGACAGAGATGGCTACACCTTC.

The chain links TRBV7-9 to TRBJ1-2; TRBD1 is a possible D gene (6 bases). Trimming took 3 bases from V and 2 from J, leaving 10 bases between them. This CDR3 is built from 14 residues. Germline CDR1 and CDR2: SEHNR and FQNEAQ (reference sequence). The CDR3 is CASSLAGVNYGYTF. CDR3 nucleotide sequence: TGTGCCAGCAGCTTGGCAGGGGTAAACTATGGCTACACCTTC.

This clone has only a few counts. The chain has TRBV4-1 and TRBJ1-4; D is perhaps TRBD1 (6 bases). V shed 2 bases and J shed 7 bases, with 11 bases lying between them. CDR1 and CDR2 from the germline V gene are MGHRA and YSYEKL. The CDR3 loop spans 14 amino acids. The CDR3 nucleotides are TGCGCCAGCAGCCAAAGGGACAACATTGAAAAACTGTTTTTT. Amino acid sequence: CASSQRDNIEKLFF.

The chain has TRBV4-1 and TRBJ1-1; 10 bases agree with TRBD1. The germline V gene has CDR1 MGHRA and CDR2 YSYEKL. This CDR3 comprises 17 residues. V lost 0 bases to trimming and J lost 4 bases; unmatched junction nucleotides: 8. CDR3 DNA: TGCGCCAGCAGCCAAGAACCCCAAGGGGACAGGGGCACTGAAGCTTTCTTT. It yields the protein CASSQEPQGDRGTEAFF.

This rearrangement joins TRBV7-9 to TRBJ1-2; D unclear. This CDR3 is built from 12 residues. V was trimmed by 5 bases and J by 3 bases, leaving 7 bases between them. CDR1 is SEHNR, CDR2 FQNEAQ, per germline (reference sequence). The CDR3 protein is CASSHDDYGYTF. CDR3 DNA: TGTGCCAGCAGCCACGACGACTATGGCTACACCTTC.

The J gene is TRBJ1-1, the V gene TRBV19; D perhaps matches TRBD1 (5 bases). The CDR3 totals 12 residues. Germline V lookup: CDR1 LNHDA, CDR2 SQIVND (reference sequence). V lost 9 bases to trimming and J lost 6 bases, with 14 bases between them. CDR3 in DNA: TGTGCCAGCAACGAGGGGTGGGCTGAAGCTTTCTTT. Protein: CASNEGWAEAFF.

The chain employs TRBV5-5 and TRBJ2-3, with a possible D match to TRBD2 (6 bases). The germline V and J ends were trimmed by 0 bases and 0 bases, with 11 bases remaining between them. Germline V gives CDR1 SGHKS, CDR2 YYEKEE (reference sequence). CDR3 length: 16 amino acids. The CDR3 spells CASSLEAGWSTDTQYF. CDR3 DNA: TGTGCCAGCAGCTTGGAGGCGGGGTGGAGCACAGATACGCAGTATTTT.

This chain connects TRBV28 to TRBJ1-2, with D maybe TRBD1 (6 bases). The ends were cut back, 7 bases at V and 3 bases at J, with 12 bases in the middle. There are 13 residues in the CDR3. Germline V gene data show CDR1 as MDHEN and CDR2 as SYDVKM. CDR3 loop: CASTLRGDYGYTF. CDR3 DNA sequence: TGTGCCAGCACTTTGAGGGGGGACTATGGCTACACCTTC.

The rearrangement uses TRBV11-2 and TRBJ1-4; D not resolved. The germline gives CDR1 SGHAT, CDR2 FQNNGV. Trimming removed 5 bases at V and 8 bases at J, with 15 bases between. The CDR3 sequence is 14 residues long. DNA of the CDR3: TGTGCCAGCAGCCCCCGGTACGGAGGCGAAAAACTGTTTTTT. It encodes CASSPRYGGEKLFF.

This clone occurred once. V is TRBV9 and J is TRBJ1-3; D may be TRBD1 (6 bases). V dropped 3 bases and J dropped 0 bases, with 16 bases sitting between them. The V gene's germline CDR1 is SGDLS and CDR2 YYNGEE. The CDR3 runs to 17 residues. This chain's CDR3 is CASSAAGGRPSGNTIYF. The CDR3 DNA is TGTGCCAGCAGCGCAGCGGGGGGGCGCCCCTCTGGAAACACCATATATTTT.

V is TRBV14 and J is TRBJ1-6; D is uncertain. CDR1 and CDR2 from the germline V gene are SGHDN and FVKESK. V was clipped by 0 bases and J by 5 bases, with 5 bases between them. The CDR3 totals 14 residues. As DNA, the CDR3 is TGTGCCAGCAGCCAAGACAGAGATAATTCACCCCTCCACTTT. It encodes CASSQDRDNSPLHF. The full variable domain, with the rest looked up from reference TRBV14 and TRBJ1-6, is EAGVTQFPSHSVIEKGQTVTLRCDPISGHDNLYWYRRVMGKEIKFLLHFVKESKQDESGMPNNRFLAERTGGTYSTLKVQPAELEDSGVYFCASSQDRDNSPLHFGNGTRLTVT.

The chain is built from TRBV27 and TRBJ2-7; D may be TRBD1 or TRBD2 (5 bases each). The CDR3 consists of 13 residues. CDR1 MNHEY and CDR2 SMNVEV come from the germline V gene (reference sequence). Trimming pared 5 bases from V and 5 bases from J, leaving 13 bases between. CDR3 bases: TGTGCCAGCAGTGGGACGCCTTTGGACGAGCAGTACTTC. This gives the protein CASSGTPLDEQYF.